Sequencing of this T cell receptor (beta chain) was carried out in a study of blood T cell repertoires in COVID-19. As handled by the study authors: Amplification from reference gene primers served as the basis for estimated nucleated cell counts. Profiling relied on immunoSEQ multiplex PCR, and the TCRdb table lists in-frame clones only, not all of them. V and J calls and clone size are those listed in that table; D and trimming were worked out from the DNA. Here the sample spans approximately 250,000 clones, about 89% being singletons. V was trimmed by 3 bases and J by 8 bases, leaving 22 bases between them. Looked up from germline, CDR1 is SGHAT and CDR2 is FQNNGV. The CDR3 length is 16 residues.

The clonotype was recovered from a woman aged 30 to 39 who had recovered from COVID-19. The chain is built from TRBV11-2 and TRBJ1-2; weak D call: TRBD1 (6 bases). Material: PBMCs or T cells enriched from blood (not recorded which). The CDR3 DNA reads TGTGCCAGCAGCTTGTACTCACAGGGCGTGAATGCGGGCTACACCTTC. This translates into CASSLYSQGVNAGYTF.